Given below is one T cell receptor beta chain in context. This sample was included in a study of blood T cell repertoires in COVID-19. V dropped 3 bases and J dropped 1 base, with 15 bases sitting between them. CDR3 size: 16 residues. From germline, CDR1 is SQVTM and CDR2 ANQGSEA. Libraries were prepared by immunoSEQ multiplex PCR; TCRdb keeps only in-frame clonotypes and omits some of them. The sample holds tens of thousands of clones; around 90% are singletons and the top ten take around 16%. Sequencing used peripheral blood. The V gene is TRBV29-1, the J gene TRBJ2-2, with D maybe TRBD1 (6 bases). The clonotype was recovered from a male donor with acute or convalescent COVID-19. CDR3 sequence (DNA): TGCAGCGTTGAGATTACGGACAGACAGAACACCGGGGAGCTGTTTTTT. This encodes CSVEITDRQNTGELFF.